This record looks at one T cell receptor (beta chain) sequence and its context. This sample is part of a study of blood T cell repertoires in COVID-19. Profiling relied on immunoSEQ multiplex PCR, and the TCRdb table lists in-frame clones only, not all of them. The top ten hold 5.3% of the sample, which has around 65,000 clones, about 82% seen once. CDR1 is LGHDT and CDR2 is YNNKEL in the germline V gene (reference sequence). The CDR3 has 14 amino acids. The V end lost 3 bases, the J end lost 5 bases, and 11 bases lay between the germline ends. This receptor was taken from a man aged 65 to 79 with acute or convalescent COVID-19. The sequencing input was peripheral blood. The gene calls are TRBV3-1 (or the pseudogene TRBV3-2) and TRBJ1-5, with D unclear. The CDR3 DNA sequence: TGTGCCAGCAGCCAGATGGAAAGCGATCAGCCCCAGCATTTT. Encoded protein: CASSQMESDQPQHF.